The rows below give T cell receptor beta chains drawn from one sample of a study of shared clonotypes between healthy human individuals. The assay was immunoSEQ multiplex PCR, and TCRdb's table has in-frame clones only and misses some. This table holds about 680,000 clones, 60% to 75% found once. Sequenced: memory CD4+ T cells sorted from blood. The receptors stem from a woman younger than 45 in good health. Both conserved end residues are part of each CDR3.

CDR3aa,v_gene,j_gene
CASSDTYRVVEYF,TRBV19,TRBJ2-4
CATSRGWGGDEAFF,TRBV15,TRBJ1-1
CASSLVDGSYGYTF,TRBV5-6,TRBJ1-2
CASRIRDIGEQYF,TRBV6-1,TRBJ2-7
CASSQEENTEAFF,TRBV4-1,TRBJ1-1
CASSPNGGSGYTF,TRBV11-2,TRBJ1-2
CASTHGRGLNYGYTF,TRBV7-2,TRBJ1-2
CASSEAGQGYEQYF,TRBV6-1,TRBJ2-7
CSVVGAGSYNEQFF,TRBV29-1,TRBJ2-1
CASSSPWTDEAFF,TRBV11-2,TRBJ1-1
CASSLGTGTETQYF,TRBV7-6,TRBJ2-5
CASSWGEATDTQYF,TRBV5-1,TRBJ2-3
CASIGLGGLANYEQYF,TRBV28,TRBJ2-7
CASSTQRDQPQHF,TRBV7-2,TRBJ1-5
CASSLQTGANTEAFF,TRBV5-1,TRBJ1-1
CASSSQNTEAFF,TRBV28,TRBJ1-1
CASSSGTSGRPYEQYF,TRBV7-2,TRBJ2-7
CASGGEVVPYNEQFF,TRBV4-1,TRBJ2-1
CASSSDRGYGYTF,TRBV5-4,TRBJ1-2
CASSRVAGADEQYF,TRBV4-1,TRBJ2-7
CASSNRGSGYEQYF,TRBV6-1,.
CASRRGTSSSDTQYF,TRBV27,TRBJ2-3
CASSSPAAPEGEQFF,TRBV5-1,TRBJ2-1
CASSLNSGTGGMNTEAFF,TRBV13,TRBJ1-1
CASSLALGGEQFF,TRBV5-1,TRBJ2-1
CASSTRLAAYEQYF,TRBV19,TRBJ2-7
CASSLDGRRGNTIYF,TRBV5-1,TRBJ1-3
CASRGVYMQPQHF,TRBV2,TRBJ1-5
CASSPQLQGGVDEKLFF,TRBV18,TRBJ1-4
CASRQVYNQPQHF,TRBV6-1,TRBJ1-5
CACLPREGREKLFF,TRBV30,TRBJ1-4
CASSPGTGDNSPLHF,TRBV11-1,TRBJ1-6
CASSQLSSPGLAGGSSYNEQFF,TRBV4-1,TRBJ2-1
CASSYSSPAGAYEQYF,TRBV6-5,TRBJ2-7
CACSGWAGNQETQYF,TRBV7-9,TRBJ2-5
CASSQALLVAGNNEQFF,TRBV4-1,TRBJ2-1
CASSRQVGPYEQYF,TRBV5-1,TRBJ2-7
CASSFGKNRVANYGYTF,TRBV11-2,TRBJ1-2
CASSIAAVTDTQYF,TRBV19,TRBJ2-3
CASSLSGGWNQPQHF,TRBV7-2,TRBJ1-5
CASSLGQGLYEQYF,TRBV5-1,TRBJ2-7
CASSLQGEETQYF,TRBV5-1,TRBJ2-5
CASTVPGFEQFF,TRBV7-2,TRBJ2-1
CASSRLRQGVAKNIQYF,TRBV28,TRBJ2-4
CASSEPGQGGGYTF,TRBV27,TRBJ1-2
CASSSNTGELFF,TRBV5-1,TRBJ2-2
CASSGDVGSGNTIYF,TRBV28,TRBJ1-3
CASSQQAVSYNEQFF,TRBV7-2,TRBJ2-1
CASGRMTYEQYF,TRBV2,TRBJ2-7
CASSERQDYEQYF,TRBV6-1,TRBJ2-7
CAISEGQDQETQYF,TRBV10-3,TRBJ2-5
CASSLAGGGDYTQYF,TRBV7-2,TRBJ2-3
CAISDRTSGGSDTQYF,TRBV10-3,TRBJ2-3
CASSFYSNQPQHF,TRBV11-2,TRBJ1-5
CASSADRIGTIYF,TRBV9,TRBJ1-3
CASSNDRGARRTGELFF,TRBV25-1,TRBJ2-2
CASTHFLNEKLFF,TRBV28,TRBJ1-4
CASSWGSWYNEQFF,TRBV5-4,TRBJ2-1
CASSHDPARYSGANVLTF,TRBV11-2,TRBJ2-6
CASSTSLGGYTF,TRBV19,TRBJ1-2